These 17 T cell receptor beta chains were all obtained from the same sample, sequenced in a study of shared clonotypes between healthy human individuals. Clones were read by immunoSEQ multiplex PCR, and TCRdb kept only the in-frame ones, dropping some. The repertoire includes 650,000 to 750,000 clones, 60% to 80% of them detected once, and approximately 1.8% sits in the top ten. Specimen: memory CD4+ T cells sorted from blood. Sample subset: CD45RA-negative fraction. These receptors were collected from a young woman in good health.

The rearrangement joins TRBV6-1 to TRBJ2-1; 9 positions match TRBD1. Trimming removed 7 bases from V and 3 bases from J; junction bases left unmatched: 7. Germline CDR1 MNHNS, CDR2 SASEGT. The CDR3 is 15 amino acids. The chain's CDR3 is CASTLGTGNYNEQFF. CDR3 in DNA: TGTGCCAGCACCCTCGGGACAGGGAACTACAATGAGCAGTTCTTC.

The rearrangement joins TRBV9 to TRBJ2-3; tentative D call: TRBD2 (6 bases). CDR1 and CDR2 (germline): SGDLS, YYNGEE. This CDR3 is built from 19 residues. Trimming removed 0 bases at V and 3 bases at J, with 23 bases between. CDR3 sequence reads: CASSVGGTWSGVRTDTQYF. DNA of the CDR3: TGTGCCAGCAGCGTAGGAGGAACATGGTCGGGAGTGAGGACAGATACGCAGTATTTT.

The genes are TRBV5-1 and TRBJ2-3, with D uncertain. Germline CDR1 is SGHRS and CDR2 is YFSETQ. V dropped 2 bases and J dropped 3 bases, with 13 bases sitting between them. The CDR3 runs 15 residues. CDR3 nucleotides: TGCGCCAGCAGCTTCTCGAATTACCAGACAGATACGCAGTATTTT. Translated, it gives CASSFSNYQTDTQYF.

CDR3: CAIERQGGTQYF. DNA for the CDR3: TGTGCCATCGAAAGACAGGGTGGGACCCAGTACTTC. The chain couples TRBV2 to TRBJ2-5; 7 bases map to TRBD1. The V segment lost 10 bases and the J segment 7 bases; nucleotides outside the gene matches: 9. The CDR3 contains 12 residues. Germline V gives CDR1 SNHLY, CDR2 FYNNEI.

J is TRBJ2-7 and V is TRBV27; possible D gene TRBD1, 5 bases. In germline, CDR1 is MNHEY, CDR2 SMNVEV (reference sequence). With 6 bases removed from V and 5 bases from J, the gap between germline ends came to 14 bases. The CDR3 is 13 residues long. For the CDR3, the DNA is TGTGCCAGCAGCCCCAACAGGTGGAACGAGCAGTACTTC. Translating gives CASSPNRWNEQYF.

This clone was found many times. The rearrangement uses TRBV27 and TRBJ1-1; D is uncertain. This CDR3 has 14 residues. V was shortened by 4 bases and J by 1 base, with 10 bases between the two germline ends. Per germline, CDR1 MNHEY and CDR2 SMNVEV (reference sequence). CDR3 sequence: CASSSHSENTEAFF. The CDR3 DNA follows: TGTGCCAGCAGTTCCCACAGTGAGAACACTGAAGCTTTCTTT.

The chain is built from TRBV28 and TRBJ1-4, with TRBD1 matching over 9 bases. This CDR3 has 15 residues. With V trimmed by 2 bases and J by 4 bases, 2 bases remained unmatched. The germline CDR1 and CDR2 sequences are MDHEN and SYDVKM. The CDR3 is CASSLGGQGNEKLFF. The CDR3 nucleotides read TGTGCCAGCAGTTTAGGGGGACAGGGTAATGAAAAACTGTTTTTT.

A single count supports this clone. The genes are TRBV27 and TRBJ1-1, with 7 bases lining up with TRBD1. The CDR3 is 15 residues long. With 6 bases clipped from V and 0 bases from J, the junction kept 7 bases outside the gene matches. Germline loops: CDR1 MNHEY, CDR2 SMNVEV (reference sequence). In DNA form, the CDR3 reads TGTGCCAGCAGCCGGGACAGCGTCATGAACACTGAAGCTTTCTTT. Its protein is CASSRDSVMNTEAFF.

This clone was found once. DNA for the CDR3: TGTGCCAGCTCACCGGAGCTTAGGACATCTACCTACGAGCAGTACTTC. Its translation: CASSPELRTSTYEQYF. The chain has TRBV18 and TRBJ2-7, with a possible D match to TRBD1 (5 bases). This CDR3 has 16 amino acids. Trimming removed 3 bases at V and 2 bases at J, with 17 bases between. Germline CDR1 KGHSH, CDR2 LQKENI.

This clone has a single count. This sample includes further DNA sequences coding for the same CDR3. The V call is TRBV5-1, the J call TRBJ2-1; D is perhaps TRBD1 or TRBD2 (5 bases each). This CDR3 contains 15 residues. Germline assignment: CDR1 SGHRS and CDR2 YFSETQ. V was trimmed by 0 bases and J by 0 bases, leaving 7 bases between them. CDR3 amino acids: CASSLAGSSYNEQFF. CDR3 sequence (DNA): TGCGCCAGCAGCTTGGCAGGGAGCTCCTACAATGAGCAGTTCTTC.

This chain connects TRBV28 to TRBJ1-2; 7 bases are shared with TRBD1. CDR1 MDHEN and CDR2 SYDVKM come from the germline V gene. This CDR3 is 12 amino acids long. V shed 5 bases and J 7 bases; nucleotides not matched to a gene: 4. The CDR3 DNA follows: TGTGCCAGCAGTACGACAGGGATTGGCTACACCTTC. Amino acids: CASSTTGIGYTF.

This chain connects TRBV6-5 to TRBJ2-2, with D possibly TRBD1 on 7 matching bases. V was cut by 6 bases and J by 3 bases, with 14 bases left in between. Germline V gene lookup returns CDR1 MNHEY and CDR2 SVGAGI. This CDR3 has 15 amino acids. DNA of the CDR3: TGTGCCAGCAGCATTCAGGGGGAGGACACCGGGGAGCTGTTTTTT. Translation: CASSIQGEDTGELFF.

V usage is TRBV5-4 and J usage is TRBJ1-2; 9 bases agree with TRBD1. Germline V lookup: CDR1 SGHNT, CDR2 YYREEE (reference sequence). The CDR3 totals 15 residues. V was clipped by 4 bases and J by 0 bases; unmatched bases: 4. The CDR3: CASSVGQGPNYGYTF. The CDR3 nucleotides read TGTGCCAGCAGCGTGGGACAGGGACCTAACTATGGCTACACCTTC.

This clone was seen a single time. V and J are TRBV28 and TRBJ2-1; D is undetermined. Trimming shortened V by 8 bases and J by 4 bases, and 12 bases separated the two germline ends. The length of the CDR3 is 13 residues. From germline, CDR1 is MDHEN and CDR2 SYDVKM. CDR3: CASAPARYNEQFF. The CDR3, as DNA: TGTGCCAGCGCCCCGGCCAGATACAATGAGCAGTTCTTC.

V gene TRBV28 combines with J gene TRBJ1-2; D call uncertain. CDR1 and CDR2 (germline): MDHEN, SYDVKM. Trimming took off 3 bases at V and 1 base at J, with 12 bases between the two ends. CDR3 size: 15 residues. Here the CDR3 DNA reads TGTGCCAGCAGTTTGGCCGGGCGAATTAACTATGGCTACACCTTC. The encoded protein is CASSLAGRINYGYTF.

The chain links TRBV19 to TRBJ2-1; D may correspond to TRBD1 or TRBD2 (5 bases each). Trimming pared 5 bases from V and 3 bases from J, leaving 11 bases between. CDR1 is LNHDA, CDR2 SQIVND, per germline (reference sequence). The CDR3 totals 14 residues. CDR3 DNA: TGTGCCAGTAGTCAACGGGGCAACTACAATGAGCAGTTCTTC. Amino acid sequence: CASSQRGNYNEQFF.

In DNA form, the CDR3 reads TGTGCCAGCAGCTTCCTTTTTGGGACCAGAGACGAGCAGTACTTC. This translates into CASSFLFGTRDEQYF. The chain combines TRBV7-9 with TRBJ2-7; TRBD1 or TRBD2 may be the D gene (5 bases each). V shed 3 bases and J shed 5 bases, with 17 bases lying between them. The V gene's germline CDR1 is SEHNR and CDR2 FQNEAQ (reference sequence). This CDR3 is 15 amino acids long.